This TCR beta chain was found in a study of identical twins. Carrying unique molecular identifiers, the cDNA also gained a universal primer site through template switching. TCRdb itself ran the 5' RACE reads through MiXCR, one entry per CDR3 protein. The data show roughly 1,500,000 distinct CDR3 sequences, with 25% to 35% seen just once and about 0.25% held by the top ten. The germline V gene has CDR1 DFQATT and CDR2 SNEGSKA (reference sequence). CDR3 length: 14 residues. The V end lost 3 bases, the J end lost 2 bases, and 11 bases lay between the germline ends. The specimen was cord blood. The chain has TRBV20-1 and TRBJ1-5; D uncertain. The source is a newborn girl in good health. CDR3 sequence: CSARELFRNQPQHF. The DNA of the CDR3 is TGCAGTGCTAGGGAGCTGTTCCGCAATCAGCCCCAGCATTTT.